This T cell receptor (beta chain) was recorded in a study of post-analysis software for immune sequencing data. As for the study in general: The patients showed relapsing-remitting, secondary progressive and progressive-relapsing multiple sclerosis courses. Study-level points and caveats: Samples made in the same batch grouped tightly together by F measure.

Included in the TCR beta cDNA libraries were unique molecular identifiers. A single record per CDR3 protein comes from TCRdb applying MiXCR to the PCR reads. The sample includes a few hundred thousand distinct CDR3 sequences, about 38% of them seen just once. This clonotype was observed at least ten times. Its antigen is as yet unknown. The origin of this receptor is a girl aged 5-17 years with multiple sclerosis. Sequenced input: blood.

CDR3 sequence reads: CASSSLPETRLSGANVLTF. CDR3 bases: TGTGCCAGCAGCTCTCTCCCGGAGACTCGCCTCTCTGGGGCCAACGTCCTGACTTTC. This chain uses TRBV7-3 with TRBJ2-6; D uncertain. Deletions cut 4 bases from V and 0 bases from J, with 19 bases between. This CDR3 is built from 19 residues. Looked up from germline, CDR1 is SGHTA and CDR2 is FQGTGA.